These 21 T cell receptor beta chains came from one sample sequenced in a study of Tregs in tolerant kidney transplant recipients. Sequencing was performed with immunoSEQ multiplex PCR; in TCRdb, only in-frame clones are kept and a portion is missing. The sample contains about 81,000 clones, roughly nine tenths of which appear only once. Mixed chimerism was transient after nonmyeloablative marrow transplants from related graft donors. The sequenced sample was CD4+ T cells from blood (PBMCs), obtained 24 months after the transplant. The receptor source for this set is a human patient who received a combined kidney and bone marrow transplant. Certain T cells may be donor cells from the graft.

The rearrangement uses TRBV5-1 and TRBJ2-3; tentatively, D is TRBD2 (7 bases). The CDR3 loop spans 15 amino acids. V shed 0 bases and J shed 3 bases, with 11 bases lying between them. Germline values: CDR1 SGHRS, CDR2 YFSETQ. The CDR3, as DNA: TGCGCCAGCAGCTTGGAGGGGGGGCTGACAGATACGCAGTATTTT. The encoded protein is CASSLEGGLTDTQYF.

The chain has TRBV15 and TRBJ1-2; TRBD1 matches at 10 bases. The length of the CDR3 is 15 residues. Looked up from germline, CDR1 is LNHNV and CDR2 is YYDKDF (reference sequence). Trimming at V came to 4 bases and at J to 3 bases, leaving 5 bases not matched to a gene. CDR3 sequence reads: CATSNRDRGYYGYTF. The CDR3 DNA follows: TGTGCCACCAGCAACAGGGACAGGGGCTACTATGGCTACACCTTC.

The chain employs TRBV15 and TRBJ1-1, with D perhaps TRBD1 (5 bases). Germline CDR1 and CDR2: LNHNV and YYDKDF (reference sequence). Deletions cut 0 bases from V and 8 bases from J, with 19 bases between. CDR3 length equals 16 residues. CDR3 sequence reads: CATSRDQGQWLFEAFF. The CDR3 DNA reads as TGTGCCACCAGCAGAGATCAAGGACAATGGTTATTCGAAGCTTTCTTT.

The genes are TRBV15 and TRBJ2-7; possible D gene TRBD1, 6 bases. Germline CDR1 LNHNV, CDR2 YYDKDF (reference sequence). The CDR3 totals 18 residues. V was pared by 4 bases and J by 5 bases, with 27 bases between. CDR3 region: CATSTAPRKDRPLDEQYF. The CDR3 DNA follows: TGTGCCACCAGCACCGCCCCAAGAAAAGACAGGCCGCTCGACGAGCAGTACTTC.

The genes are TRBV7-2 and TRBJ1-3, with unresolved D. The V gene lost 5 bases and the J gene lost 8 bases, with 13 bases spanning the gap. The CDR3 is 13 amino acids. Germline V gives CDR1 SGHTA, CDR2 FQGNSA. CDR3 nucleotides: TGTGCCAGCAGCCCAACCCGGAGTTACACCATATATTTT. This codes for CASSPTRSYTIYF.

The chain recombines TRBV5-6 with TRBJ2-3; weak D call: TRBD1 (6 bases). The germline gives CDR1 SGHDT, CDR2 YYEEEE. Deletions cut 0 bases from V and 0 bases from J, with 11 bases between. The CDR3 is made up of 16 amino acids. The CDR3 bases are TGTGCCAGCAGCTTGGCCCGACAGGTTAGCACAGATACGCAGTATTTT. Translating gives CASSLARQVSTDTQYF.

The V gene is TRBV9, the J gene TRBJ2-3, with TRBD1 as a possible D gene (5 bases). V lost 3 bases and J lost 3, with 17 bases in between. Germline V gene lookup returns CDR1 SGDLS and CDR2 YYNGEE. The CDR3 runs to 16 residues. CDR3 amino acids: CASSADLGARTDTQYF. The CDR3 nucleotides read TGTGCCAGCAGCGCAGACCTTGGGGCAAGGACAGATACGCAGTATTTT.

Here the CDR3 reads CASSLAPGSYEQYF. The CDR3 DNA follows: TGTGCCAGCAGCTTAGCGCCGGGAAGCTACGAGCAGTACTTC. This chain joins TRBV5-4 and TRBJ2-7; D perhaps matches TRBD2 (5 bases). The CDR3 totals 14 residues. Per the germline V gene, CDR1 is SGHNT and CDR2 is YYREEE (reference sequence). With 2 bases removed from V and 3 bases from J, the gap between germline ends came to 12 bases.

This clone occurred a few times. This chain links TRBV30 with TRBJ1-1, with TRBD1 matching 7 bases. This CDR3 region has 13 residues. The germline CDR1 and CDR2 sequences are GTSNPN and SVGIG (reference sequence). Unmatched junction bases numbered 9, after V lost 5 bases and J lost 6 bases. The CDR3 reads CAWDETGFAEAFF. DNA for the CDR3: TGTGCCTGGGATGAGACAGGGTTCGCTGAAGCTTTCTTT.

The chain employs TRBV2 and TRBJ1-1; D possibly corresponds to TRBD1 (5 bases). V lost 4 bases, J lost 3 bases, and 15 bases lay in between. CDR3 length: 15 amino acids. Germline V gene data show CDR1 as SNHLY and CDR2 as FYNNEI. The CDR3 is CASSGQTLRDTEAFF. The CDR3 DNA follows: TGTGCCAGCAGTGGACAGACCCTAAGGGACACTGAAGCTTTCTTT.

The chain employs TRBV12-5 and TRBJ2-2; possibly TRBD1 for D (6 bases). Trimming cost V 4 bases and J 3 bases, with 12 bases left between them. Germline V gene data show CDR1 as LGHNT and CDR2 as FRNRAP. This CDR3 is built from 15 residues. Written as DNA, the CDR3 is TGTGCTAGTGGTTCCCGGGACACCTACACCGGGGAGCTGTTTTTT. Residues: CASGSRDTYTGELFF. Using reference TRBV12-5 and TRBJ2-2 for the parts outside the CDR3, the full variable domain is DARVTQTPRHKVTEMGQEVTMRCQPILGHNTVFWYRQTMMQGLELLAYFRNRAPLDDSGMPKDRFSAEMPDATLATLKIQPSEPRDSAVYFCASGSRDTYTGELFFGEGSRLTVL.

The J gene is TRBJ2-2, the V gene TRBV7-3; the D gene is possibly TRBD1 (5 bases). Germline CDR1 SGHTA, CDR2 FQGTGA. This CDR3 is built from 15 residues. V lost 2 bases to trimming and J lost 3 bases, with 10 bases between them. CDR3 loop: CASSLQGSDTGELFF. The CDR3 DNA reads TGTGCCAGCAGCTTACAGGGTTCGGACACCGGGGAGCTGTTTTTT.

This chain connects TRBV5-1 to TRBJ2-1; 10 bases are a match to TRBD1. Germline trimming cut 4 bases from V and 6 bases from J; bases unmatched to any gene: 10. From germline, CDR1 is SGHRS and CDR2 YFSETQ. The CDR3 covers 16 residues. CDR3 sequence reads: CASSAQGTGASNEQFF. The CDR3 region has the DNA TGCGCCAGCAGCGCCCAGGGGACAGGGGCCTCCAATGAGCAGTTCTTC.

The table lists this clone with a count of one. J is TRBJ2-1 and V is TRBV18; 12 nucleotides agree with TRBD2. This CDR3 has 16 residues. From germline, CDR1 is KGHSH and CDR2 LQKENI. J was trimmed by 6 bases and V by 3 bases; bases with no gene match: 6. The chain's CDR3 is CASSPPGTSGPNEQFF. CDR3 sequence (DNA): TGTGCCAGCTCACCTCCAGGGACTAGCGGGCCCAATGAGCAGTTCTTC. Drawing the rest from reference TRBV18 and TRBJ2-1, the complete variable domain is NAGVMQNPRHLVRRRGQEARLRCSPMKGHSHVYWYRQLPEEGLKFMVYLQKENIIDESGMPKERFSAEFPKEGPSILRIQQVVRGDSAAYFCASSPPGTSGPNEQFFGPGTRLTVL.

This clone was seen only once. J is TRBJ1-1 and V is TRBV27; TRBD1 matches 8 bases. This CDR3 is 16 amino acids long. Per germline, CDR1 MNHEY and CDR2 SMNVEV (reference sequence). J was trimmed by 1 base and V by 6 bases; bases with no gene match: 10. The CDR3 region is CASSRQGRQGNTEAFF. The CDR3 DNA reads as TGTGCCAGCAGCCGACAGGGGCGACAAGGGAACACTGAAGCTTTCTTT.

This chain uses TRBV18 with TRBJ2-7; 8 bases match TRBD1. After removal of 5 bases from V and 2 bases from J, the junction contained 8 bases not matched to a gene. The CDR3 is 15 residues long. Germline V gene data show CDR1 as KGHSH and CDR2 as LQKENI. This CDR3 is CASSLSTGDPYEQYF. DNA of the CDR3: TGTGCCAGCTCATTATCGACAGGGGATCCCTACGAGCAGTACTTC.

This chain uses TRBV19 with TRBJ2-1, with D possibly TRBD1 on 7 matching bases. The CDR3 covers 18 residues. Between the trimmed V and J ends, which lost 6 bases and 0 bases, there was a span of 21 bases. Germline CDR1 LNHDA, CDR2 SQIVND (reference sequence). The CDR3 coding sequence is TGTGCCAGTAGACCAGGGGGGAGGCTCCAGAGCTCCTACAATGAGCAGTTCTTC. Translating gives CASRPGGRLQSSYNEQFF.

CDR3 residues: CASSFTGTDIQYF. The CDR3, as DNA: TGTGCCAGCAGCTTCACGGGGACTGACATTCAGTACTTC. The V call is TRBV5-6, the J call TRBJ2-4, with D possibly being TRBD2 (6 bases). The CDR3 contains 13 residues. Trimming left V 2 bases short and J 8 bases short, with 11 bases between. Germline CDR1 and CDR2: SGHDT and YYEEEE.

This chain links TRBV28 with TRBJ2-7; the D gene is possibly TRBD1 (5 bases). The V end was cut by 1 base, the J end by 4 bases, with 14 bases between. Germline lookup yields CDR1 MDHEN and CDR2 SYDVKM. This CDR3 is 15 amino acids long. This CDR3 reads CASSLSSRVEYEQYF. CDR3 coding DNA: TGTGCCAGCAGTTTATCTTCCAGGGTGGAGTACGAGCAGTACTTC.

The chain uses TRBV6-1 and TRBJ2-3, with TRBD2 identical over 13 bases. Germline V gene lookup returns CDR1 MNHNS and CDR2 SASEGT. The CDR3 sequence is 14 residues long. The trim removed 6 bases at V and 5 bases at J, leaving 2 bases unmatched. CDR3: CASSGTSGEDTQYF. The CDR3 DNA is TGTGCCAGCAGCGGGACTAGCGGGGAAGATACGCAGTATTTT.

This clone is a singleton in its sample. The rearrangement joins TRBV5-1 to TRBJ2-5; 9 positions match TRBD1. CDR3 length: 15 amino acids. Germline loops: CDR1 SGHRS, CDR2 YFSETQ. J gave up 4 bases and V 4 bases, and 8 bases lay outside the gene matches. The DNA of the CDR3 is TGCGCCAGCAGCACGACAGGGGGTGGAGGAGAGACCCAGTACTTC. Translating it yields CASSTTGGGGETQYF.